This is a list of T cell receptor beta chains from one sample in a study of T-cell reconstitution after alpha-beta-depleted transplantation in children. Each CDR3 protein is one row after TCRdb ran MiXCR on the PCR reads. The data show a few hundred thousand distinct CDR3 sequences, under 13% seen once. Here the sequenced sample was PBMCs from the stem cell graft donor, taken from the stem cell graft. The receptors come from a human donor who donated a stem cell graft to a child with acute myeloid leukemia. The CDR3 runs from the conserved cysteine through the conserved F or W. The D gene is left open where the match is weak. Size values are once, few and many counts, or a class for expanded clones, and some rows have none.

>.|TRBD1|TRBJ1-2|TRBV12-3/TRBV12-4
TGTGCCACCCGAGGACAGGATCAGAATGGCTACACCTTC
CATRGQDQNGYTF
>many|TRBD1|TRBJ2-7|TRBV5-1
TGCGCCAGCAGCTGGGGGACAGGGCTCTACGAGCAGTACTTC
CASSWGTGLYEQYF
>many|.|TRBJ1-5|TRBV20-1
TGCAGTGCTAGCCGGGACACGAATAGCAATCAGCCCCAGCATTTT
CSASRDTNSNQPQHF
>.|.|TRBJ1-1|TRBV2
TGTGCCAGCAGTATAGGCGGAGGATCCACTGAAGCTTTCTTT
CASSIGGGSTEAFF
>.|.|TRBJ1-5|TRBV6-1
TGTGCCAGCAGTGAAGTTCTCTTTAATAGCAATCAGCCCCAGCATTTT
CASSEVLFNSNQPQHF
>many|.|TRBJ1-1|TRBV5-5
TGTGCCAGCAGCGCCACCGGGAGTATGAACACTGAAGCTTTCTTT
CASSATGSMNTEAFF
>few|TRBD2|TRBJ2-7|TRBV20-1
TGCAGTGCTCCATCTACTAGCGGGAGTTCCGAGCAGTACTTC
CSAPSTSGSSEQYF
>many|TRBD1|TRBJ2-7|TRBV7-2
TGTGCCAGCAGGACAGGGGGTAAAACCTACGAGCAGTACTTC
CASRTGGKTYEQYF
>few|TRBD1|TRBJ1-2|TRBV3-1
TGTGCCAGCAGCCCCCGGGACAGCCGTTTGGTCGGCTACACCTTC
CASSPRDSRLVGYTF
>few|TRBD1|TRBJ1-4|TRBV15
TGTGCCACCAGCAGTGGACAGGGGGGTGAAAAACTGTTTTTT
CATSSGQGGEKLFF
>few|TRBD1|TRBJ1-2|TRBV7-9
TGTGCCAGCAGATCCGGGACAGCGTATGGCTACACCTTC
CASRSGTAYGYTF
>few|TRBD1|TRBJ2-7|TRBV5-1
TGCGCCAGCAGCAGGGACAGCTACTACGAGCAGTACTTC
CASSRDSYYEQYF
>.|.|TRBJ2-3|TRBV20-1
TGCAGTGCTAGAGATCGGGGTGTTACGCAGTATTTT
CSARDRGVTQYF
>few|.|TRBJ1-5|TRBV12-3/TRBV12-4
TGTGCCAGCACAACAGGTACCAGTCAGCCCCAGCATTTT
CASTTGTSQPQHF
>many|.|TRBJ1-3|TRBV20-1
TGCAGTGCTAGAGAAGACTCTGGAAACACCATATATTTT
CSAREDSGNTIYF
>many|.|TRBJ2-7|TRBV20-1
TGCAGTGCTAGAGATTCCCGCCGAGGCGAGCAGTACTTC
CSARDSRRGEQYF
>.|.|TRBJ1-4|TRBV2
TGTGCCAGCAACATTGCAACTAATGAAAAACTGTTTTTT
CASNIATNEKLFF
>.|.|TRBJ1-5|TRBV12-3/TRBV12-4
TGTGCCAGCAGCACACAGGGAGGTTATCAGCCCCAGCATTTT
CASSTQGGYQPQHF
>many|TRBD1|TRBJ2-3|TRBV7-9
TGTGCCAGCAGCCCCCCGGCAGGGGGCCAAGATACGCAGTATTTT
CASSPPAGGQDTQYF
>few|.|TRBJ2-7|TRBV21-1
TGTGCCAGCAGCAAATGGCTCCCCGGGACTAGCGGTAGAGTGGAGCAGTACTTC
CASSKWLPGTSGRVEQYF
>.|.|TRBJ2-7|TRBV5-1
TGCGCCAGCAGCTTGATGATGCGGGGAGGCTCCTACGAGCAGTACTTC
CASSLMMRGGSYEQYF
>few|TRBD2|TRBJ2-7|TRBV4-2
TGTGCCAGCAGCCAAGGACTAGCGGAGAACTACGAGCAGTACTTC
CASSQGLAENYEQYF
>many|TRBD2|TRBJ2-3|TRBV10-3
TGTGCCATCAGTGAGTCGGTAGCGGGGGGCTCAGATACGCAGTATTTT
CAISESVAGGSDTQYF